In its sample, the clone carrying this T cell receptor beta chain was seen many times. Its antigen is not identified. These data are taken from a study of T cells in Graves' hyperthyroidism and ophthalmopathy. Points from the study as a whole: With a median lead of roughly 6.2 months before onset, the model predicted ophthalmopathy.

TCR beta CDR3 sequences were amplified from RNA transcripts. The TCR CDR3 first-round RT-PCR relied on the HTBI primer set. TCRdb re-called the multiplex PCR reads through MiXCR, storing one row per CDR3 protein. Seen here are 300,000 to 350,000 distinct CDR3 sequences, approximately 17% observed once, and the top ten hold approximately 35%. Diagnoses were made from clinical symptoms, serum measures (thyroxine and TRAb), thyroid ultrasound and orbital computed tomography. Fresh peripheral blood, roughly 10 ml, was the source of the PBMCs. The CDR3 is made up of 16 amino acids. The V end was cut by 4 bases, the J end by 4 bases, with 17 bases between. Germline loops: CDR1 MDHEN, CDR2 SYDVKM.

This receptor was identified in a man aged 25 to 45 with Graves' hyperthyroidism. V usage is TRBV28 and J usage is TRBJ1-5; D is perhaps TRBD1 (6 bases). Sequenced material: blood. CDR3 loop: CASSSLKDSLNQPQHF. The CDR3 coding sequence is TGTGCCAGCAGTTCCCTCAAGGACAGCCTTAATCAGCCCCAGCATTTT.